The T cell receptor (beta chain) under discussion was sequenced for a study of blood T cell repertoires in COVID-19 (dated by TCRdb to about 2020). For the study in its entirety: Collaborator samples came from the United States, Italy and Spain and covered acute and convalescent phases of COVID-19. The prospective study material was composed of cDNA or gDNA derived from T cells, B-cell-depleted T cells, or PBMCs. Samples came from the ongoing ImmuneRACE study (first 160 participants) plus 1,254 subjects from 6 global collaborators. The dataset comprised deeply sampled blood TCRbeta repertoires from subjects exposed to, actively infected with, or recovered from COVID-19. Nearly every sample came with metadata listing a de-identified subject ID, COVID-19 status, age in years and sex. A freely available public database, intended as a resource for researchers studying the immune response to SARS-CoV-2, is where the repertoires were released. HLA class I and class II types, where available, came from metadata supplied by the sample provider rather than from assay-based typing.

The germline V gene sets CDR1 to ENHRY and CDR2 to SYGVKD. V gives up 4 bases and J gives up 4 bases, and the segment between their germline ends measures 10 bases. The CDR3 holds 13 amino acids from the cysteine to the phenylalanine. This entry keeps only the CDR3 DNA: 39 bases, framed from base 1. The investigation overall reported the following: How much clinical and demographic metadata was included differed by source and by participant, and the metadata was provided uncurated.

Comment on this clone: Its antigen remains undetermined. No qualities accompany the bases; no much larger clone lies one base away.

TCRbeta CDR3 regions were amplified from genomic DNA by means of the immunoSEQ Assay, a bias-controlled multiplex PCR. The paper's data handling went like this. Nucleated cell counts per sample were estimated from amplification of reference gene primers within the assay. To quantify the absolute abundance of each unique TCRbeta CDR3 rearrangement, sequence reads were collapsed and filtered. For each sample, productive Simpson clonality was calculated as the square root of Simpson's diversity index across productive rearrangements. The table comes from immuneACCESS by way of TCRdb, which keeps in-frame sequences with V and J called. Part of the clones is missing from these tables; in studies checked, under half for an unresolved V gene and the rest for unknown reasons. V, J and clone size are those of that table, while D and trimming were read from the DNA. The sample yields 55,000 or so clones; about 90% were counted once. The ten largest clones take up under 8% of the sample.

Whole blood was collected in K2EDTA tubes by collaborating institutions according to the institutions' own protocols. Collaborator samples were shipped for TCRbeta analysis as frozen whole blood, isolated PBMCs, or DNA extracted from either sample type. The sample comprised peripheral blood. The chain couples TRBV10-3 to TRBJ1-1; 5 matching bases give a weak D call of TRBD1. This sequence was found in a man aged 60-69 years with active or convalescent COVID-19. The sequenced DNA: TGTGCCATCAGTGTACAGGCGAGCACTGAAGCTTTCTTT. This sequence encodes CAISVQASTEAFF.